This TCR beta chain was observed in a study of T cell responses to AZD1222 COVID-19 vaccine. Study-level information: Pooled samples include second doses given at about 4 or 12 weeks.

Profiling relied on immunoSEQ multiplex PCR, and the TCRdb table lists in-frame clones only, not all of them. Of roughly 160,000 clones in the sample, approximately 92% were seen once. The sequencing here drew on peripheral blood, taken on day 0 of AZD1222 vaccination. The origin of this receptor is an adult in good health.

CDR3 DNA sequence: TGTGCCAGCAGCTTAAGCGCAGGGGAGGATTCACCCCTCCACTTT. Protein sequence: CASSLSAGEDSPLHF. The V and J genes are TRBV7-2 and TRBJ1-6; weak D call: TRBD1 (6 bases). The CDR3 sequence is 15 residues long. V was pared by 2 bases and J by 8 bases, with 13 bases between. The V gene's germline CDR1 is SGHTA and CDR2 FQGNSA.